This T cell receptor beta chain was retrieved from a study of beta chain features in type 1 diabetes. The CDR3 is 13 residues long. Germline CDR1 reads MDHEN; CDR2 reads SYDVKM. V lost 2 bases and J lost 7, with 11 bases in between. A remark on this clone: Antigen unknown.

Study-level findings and limits: Sequencing from cDNA could over-represent high-TCR-expressing cells.

What was sequenced were expressed TCRB transcripts, since all of the isolated RNA had been reverse transcribed. TCRdb keeps only in-frame clones here, not all; method: immunoSEQ multiplex PCR. The sample holds about 620,000 clones, about a sixth seen once. The gene calls are TRBV28 and TRBJ1-2; D remains ambiguous. The sequenced material came from naive CD4+ T cells from blood. The origin of this receptor is a man between 18 and 29 years old in good health. CDR3 sequence: CASSLADLGGYTF. The CDR3 DNA reads as TGTGCCAGCAGTTTAGCAGACCTGGGTGGCTACACCTTC.